The 21 T cell receptor beta chains given below trace back to one sample, sequenced in a study of T-cell memory formation after mild COVID-19. TCRdb reprocessed the 5' RACE reads via MiXCR and lists one record per CDR3 protein. The data contain around 190,000 distinct CDR3 sequences, 15% to 20% of them seen just once; the ten biggest clones take up roughly 3.7%. Sequenced input: PBMCs or a T cell subset sorted from them (not recorded which). The source is a man between 18 and 29 years old who had mild COVID-19 (a few samples of this study predate the infection). Cell type and time point are not known.

This clonotype was recorded at least ten times. This chain uses TRBV4-1 with TRBJ2-2; no firm D call. Germline lookup yields CDR1 MGHRA and CDR2 YSYEKL. The CDR3 sequence is 13 residues long. Trimming removed 5 bases at V and 5 bases at J, with 9 bases between. In nucleotides, the CDR3 is TGCGCCAGCAGCTCCCGAGCGACCGGGGAGCTGTTTTTT. Protein product: CASSSRATGELFF.

This clonotype showed up many times. The rearrangement joins TRBV4-1 to TRBJ1-4; 8 bases map to TRBD1. The CDR3 totals 16 residues. The germline V gene has CDR1 MGHRA and CDR2 YSYEKL. V lost 2 bases, J lost 8 bases, and 10 bases stayed unmatched. The CDR3 DNA is TGCGCCAGCAGCCAACGCCGCGGACAGGGTGAAGAAAAACTGTTTTTT. Its protein is CASSQRRGQGEEKLFF.

This chain connects TRBV20-1 to TRBJ1-6; no reliable D call. CDR3 length equals 13 residues. The germline V gene encodes CDR1 DFQATT and CDR2 SNEGSKA (reference sequence). V was clipped by 6 bases and J by 0 bases, with 6 bases between them. Here the CDR3 DNA reads TGCAGTGCCGTAAGCTCCTATAATTCACCCCTCCACTTT. This sequence encodes CSAVSSYNSPLHF.

The V call is TRBV10-2, the J call TRBJ2-6; D gene uncertain. The CDR3 is 13 residues long. V was clipped by 4 bases and J by 4 bases, with 5 bases between them. Per the germline V gene, CDR1 is WSHSY and CDR2 is SAAADI. CDR3 coding DNA: TGCGCCAGCAGTGGAGCAGGGGCCAACGTCCTGACTTTC. Translating gives CASSGAGANVLTF.

The chain links TRBV29-1 to TRBJ1-2; maybe TRBD1 (5 bases). Per germline, CDR1 SQVTM and CDR2 ANQGSEA. Trimming took 7 bases from V and 8 from J, leaving 14 bases between them. The CDR3 is 11 amino acids. The CDR3 spells CSGTSGPGYTF. The CDR3 region has the DNA TGCAGCGGCACCTCGGGGCCCGGCTACACCTTC.

V and J are TRBV25-1 and TRBJ1-4; D perhaps matches TRBD1 (6 bases). The CDR3 loop spans 15 amino acids. The V end lost 3 bases, the J end lost 5 bases, and 13 bases lay between the germline ends. Germline CDR1 and CDR2: MGHDK and SYGVNS. This chain's CDR3 is CASSDLGGGNEKLFF. DNA of the CDR3: TGTGCCAGCAGTGATCTGGGGGGCGGGAATGAAAAACTGTTTTTT.

This clonotype was detected only a few times. As DNA, the CDR3 is TGTGCCAGCAGCTTAGTCACGGGAGGAGAGACCCAGTACTTC. The encoded protein is CASSLVTGGETQYF. The V call is TRBV7-2, the J call TRBJ2-5; TRBD2 matches 7 bases. The CDR3 runs to 14 residues. The germline gives CDR1 SGHTA, CDR2 FQGNSA. V trimming: 1 base; J trimming: 4 bases; junction bases outside the gene matches: 3.

This clonotype was seen many times. The rearrangement joins TRBV7-2 to TRBJ2-7, with D hard to call. The CDR3 is 14 residues long. The germline CDR1 and CDR2 sequences are SGHTA and FQGNSA. The V end was cut by 2 bases, the J end by 3 bases, with 11 bases between. CDR3 DNA sequence: TGTGCCAGCAGCTTAATTGGGCAGAACTACGAGCAGTACTTC. Translation: CASSLIGQNYEQYF.

This clonotype was detected a few times. V usage is TRBV4-1 and J usage is TRBJ1-2; no firm D call. Germline CDR1 is MGHRA and CDR2 is YSYEKL. The CDR3 runs 15 residues. The V and J ends lost 0 bases and 4 bases respectively, with 12 bases between them. CDR3: CASSQESGATYGYTF. CDR3 sequence (DNA): TGCGCCAGCAGCCAAGAGTCAGGAGCCACCTATGGCTACACCTTC.

The rearrangement joins TRBV20-1 to TRBJ2-1; D is unresolved. CDR3 length: 14 residues. V lost 2 bases to trimming and J lost 9 bases, with 17 bases between them. The germline gives CDR1 DFQATT, CDR2 SNEGSKA (reference sequence). The CDR3 region has the DNA TGCAGTGCTAGAAAGTCGCTAGTTAATGCTGAGCAGTTCTTC. Translated, it gives CSARKSLVNAEQFF.

This clonotype was recorded a few times. This chain joins TRBV4-3 and TRBJ1-4; D call uncertain. Trimming removed 2 bases at V and 8 bases at J, with 18 bases between. Germline V CDR1 and CDR2: LGHNA, YSLEER. CDR3 length: 16 amino acids. CDR3 sequence reads: CASSQRAFGGREKLFF. In DNA, the CDR3 is TGCGCCAGCAGCCAACGTGCCTTCGGAGGGAGGGAAAAACTGTTTTTT.

A few counts support this clonotype. The J gene is TRBJ1-1, the V gene TRBV12-5; D is ambiguous. Trimming left V 0 bases short and J 4 bases short, with 6 bases between. The CDR3 covers 13 residues. Germline CDR1 LGHNT, CDR2 FRNRAP. DNA of the CDR3: TGTGCTAGTGGTTTGGTACTCAGCACTGAAGCTTTCTTT. Its protein is CASGLVLSTEAFF.

The CDR3 sequence is CASSFGTSADTQYF. DNA of the CDR3: TGTGCCAGCAGCTTTGGAACGTCCGCAGATACGCAGTATTTT. The chain couples TRBV7-3 to TRBJ2-3; D uncertain. Trimming took off 3 bases at V and 4 bases at J, with 11 bases between the two ends. This CDR3 region has 14 residues. CDR1 is SGHTA, CDR2 FQGTGA, per germline.

This clonotype showed up just a few times. The chain joins TRBV7-2 to TRBJ1-2; 7 nucleotides agree with TRBD1. Germline CDR1 SGHTA, CDR2 FQGNSA. The CDR3 is made up of 16 amino acids. J gave up 0 bases and V 5 bases, and 9 bases lay outside the gene matches. The CDR3 reads CASSRQGDLPNYGYTF. The CDR3 nucleotides read TGTGCCAGCAGCCGACAGGGCGATCTCCCTAACTATGGCTACACCTTC. Looking up the rest from reference TRBV7-2 and TRBJ1-2 gives the full variable domain: GAGVSQSPSNKVTEKGKDVELRCDPISGHTALYWYRQSLGQGLEFLIYFQGNSAPDKSGLPSDRFSAERTGGSVSTLTIQRTQQEDSAVYLCASSRQGDLPNYGYTFGSGTRLTVV.

This clonotype was found a few times. The gene calls are TRBV7-2 and TRBJ1-4; D is ambiguous. V was pared by 3 bases and J by 7 bases, with 12 bases between. The CDR3 has 14 residues. Per the germline V gene, CDR1 is SGHTA and CDR2 is FQGNSA. CDR3 sequence reads: CASSFQVGSEKLFF. CDR3 bases: TGTGCCAGCAGCTTCCAGGTGGGAAGTGAAAAACTGTTTTTT.

The rearrangement links TRBV5-1 to TRBJ1-4; D call uncertain. The germline V gene encodes CDR1 SGHRS and CDR2 YFSETQ. Trimming cost V 1 base and J 8 bases, with 12 bases left between them. The CDR3 loop spans 14 amino acids. The CDR3 DNA reads as TGCGCCAGCAGCTTGAGACACCCAACAGAAAAACTGTTTTTT. Protein product: CASSLRHPTEKLFF.

This clonotype was counted only a few times. This chain joins TRBV7-2 and TRBJ1-1; no clear D. Germline CDR1 and CDR2: SGHTA and FQGNSA. The CDR3 extends over 13 amino acids. V lost 2 bases to trimming and J lost 6 bases, with 10 bases between them. This CDR3 is CASSLTLPSEAFF. The CDR3 DNA reads TGTGCCAGCAGCTTAACACTCCCTTCTGAAGCTTTCTTT.

This clonotype was counted ten times or more. CDR3 nucleotide sequence: TGCGCCAGCAGCGCCAATTCTGGACAGGGGGAAGCTTTCTTT. This encodes CASSANSGQGEAFF. The chain links TRBV5-1 to TRBJ1-1; 9 bases are a match to TRBD1. Trimming at V came to 4 bases and at J to 8 bases, leaving 9 bases not matched to a gene. CDR1 and CDR2 from the germline V gene are SGHRS and YFSETQ. CDR3 length equals 14 residues.

The gene calls are TRBV29-1 and TRBJ2-3, with TRBD1 matching 7 bases. V shed 7 bases, J shed 6 bases, and the junction held 10 bases outside the gene matches. The CDR3 is made up of 13 amino acids. Germline values: CDR1 SQVTM, CDR2 ANQGSEA. DNA of the CDR3: TGCAGCGCCTCGACAGGGACAGAGGATACGCAGTATTTT. This translates into CSASTGTEDTQYF.

This clonotype turned up a few times. This chain uses TRBV3-1 with TRBJ2-1; 9 positions match TRBD1. With V trimmed by 0 bases and J by 15 bases, 3 bases remained unmatched. This CDR3 has 12 amino acids. Germline CDR1 LGHDT, CDR2 YNNKEL (reference sequence). CDR3 nucleotide sequence: TGTGCCAGCAGCCAAGAGGACAGGGGCGCGTTCTTC. It is translated as CASSQEDRGAFF.

This clonotype appeared a few times. The rearrangement joins TRBV10-3 to TRBJ1-2, with 9 bases fitting TRBD1. CDR1 is ENHRY and CDR2 is SYGVKD in the germline V gene. V was clipped by 2 bases and J by 4 bases; unmatched bases: 5. This CDR3 is 15 amino acids long. CDR3 DNA: TGTGCCATCAGTGAGCCGGAACAGGGGGCCTATGGCTACACCTTC. Its translation is CAISEPEQGAYGYTF.